This paragraph reports one T cell receptor (beta chain). The source of the sample is a study of shared clonotypes between healthy human individuals. Naivety among CD8 cells was defined by CD45RO negativity and positive CCR7 selection, thereby excluding terminally differentiated effector memory CD45RA+ cells. With 1 base clipped from V and 8 bases from J, the junction kept 11 bases outside the gene matches. The length of the CDR3 is 16 residues. The germline CDR1 and CDR2 sequences are SEHNR and FQNEAQ (reference sequence). Libraries were prepared by immunoSEQ multiplex PCR; TCRdb keeps only in-frame clonotypes and omits some of them. The sample holds about 2.1 million clones, around 95% seen once.

Sequenced material: naive CD8+ T cells from PBMCs. The receptor was isolated from a man aged 18 to 29 in good health. Some clones in this sample may be carry-over from other donors' samples. This rearrangement joins TRBV7-9 to TRBJ1-1, with 9 bases aligning to TRBD1. CDR3 residues: CASSLGRVTGGQEAFF. The CDR3 DNA is TGTGCCAGCAGCTTAGGTCGTGTGACAGGGGGACAAGAAGCTTTCTTT.